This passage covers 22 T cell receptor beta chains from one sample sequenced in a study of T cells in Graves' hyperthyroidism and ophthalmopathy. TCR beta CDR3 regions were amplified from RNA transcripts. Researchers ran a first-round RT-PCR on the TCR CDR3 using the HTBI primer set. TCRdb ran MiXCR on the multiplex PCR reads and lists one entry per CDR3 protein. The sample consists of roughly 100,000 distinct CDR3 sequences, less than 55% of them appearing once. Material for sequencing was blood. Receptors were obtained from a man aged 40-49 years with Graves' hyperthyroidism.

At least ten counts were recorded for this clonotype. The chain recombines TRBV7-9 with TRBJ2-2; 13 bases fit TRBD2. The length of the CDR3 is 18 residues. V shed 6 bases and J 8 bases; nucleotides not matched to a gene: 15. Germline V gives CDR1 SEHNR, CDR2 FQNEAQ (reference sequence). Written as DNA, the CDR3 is TGTGCCAGCAGTTACTTGCCTGGACTAGCGGGAGTCAATGGGGAGCTGTTTTTT. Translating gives CASSYLPGLAGVNGELFF.

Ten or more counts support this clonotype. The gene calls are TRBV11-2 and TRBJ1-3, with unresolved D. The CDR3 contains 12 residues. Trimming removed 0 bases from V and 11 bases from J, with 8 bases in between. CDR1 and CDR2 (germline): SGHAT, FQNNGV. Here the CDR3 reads CASSLDTVPIYF. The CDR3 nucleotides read TGTGCCAGCAGCTTAGATACGGTCCCCATATATTTT.

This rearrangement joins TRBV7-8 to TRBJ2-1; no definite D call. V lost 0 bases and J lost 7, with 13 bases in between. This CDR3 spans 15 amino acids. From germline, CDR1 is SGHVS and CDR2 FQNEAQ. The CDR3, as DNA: TGTGCCAGCAGCTTAGCCCGCGGTGCAACTAATGAGCAGTTCTTC. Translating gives CASSLARGATNEQFF.

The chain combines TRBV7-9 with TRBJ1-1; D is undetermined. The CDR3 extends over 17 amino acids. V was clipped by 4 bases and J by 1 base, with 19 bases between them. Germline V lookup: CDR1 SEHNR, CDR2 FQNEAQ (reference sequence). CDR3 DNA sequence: TGTGCCAGCAGCTCCTCGACCCGGGTGGGAGGGAACACTGAAGCTTTCTTT. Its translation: CASSSSTRVGGNTEAFF.

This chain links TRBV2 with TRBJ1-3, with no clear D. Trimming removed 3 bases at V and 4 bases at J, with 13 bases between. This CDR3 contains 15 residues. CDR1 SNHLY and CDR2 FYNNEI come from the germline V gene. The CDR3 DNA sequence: TGTGCCAGCAGTGATGGGCGGCTCCGGGGAAACACCATATATTTT. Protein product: CASSDGRLRGNTIYF.

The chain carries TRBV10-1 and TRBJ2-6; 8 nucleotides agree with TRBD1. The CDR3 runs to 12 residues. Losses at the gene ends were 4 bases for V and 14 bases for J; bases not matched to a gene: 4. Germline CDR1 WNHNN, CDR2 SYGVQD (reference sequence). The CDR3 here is CASSVWDRLLTF. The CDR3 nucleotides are TGCGCCAGCAGTGTTTGGGACAGGCTCCTGACTTTC.

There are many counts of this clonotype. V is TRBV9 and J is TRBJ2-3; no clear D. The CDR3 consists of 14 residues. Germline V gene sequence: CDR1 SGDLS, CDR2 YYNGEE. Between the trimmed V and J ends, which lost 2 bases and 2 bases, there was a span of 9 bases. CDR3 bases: TGTGCCAGCAGCGTTGCCACCGTCACAGATACGCAGTATTTT. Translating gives CASSVATVTDTQYF. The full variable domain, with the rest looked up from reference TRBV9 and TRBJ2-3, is DSGVTQTPKHLITATGQRVTLRCSPRSGDLSVYWYQQSLDQGLQFLIQYYNGEERAKGNILERFSAQQFPDLHSELNLSSLELGDSALYFCASSVATVTDTQYFGPGTRLTVL.

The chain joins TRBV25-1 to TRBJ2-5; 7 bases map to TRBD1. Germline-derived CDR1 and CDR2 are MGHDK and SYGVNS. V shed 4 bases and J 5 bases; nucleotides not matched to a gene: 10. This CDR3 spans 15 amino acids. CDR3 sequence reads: CASSAKLGGSETQYF. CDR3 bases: TGTGCCAGCAGTGCCAAGCTAGGGGGCTCTGAGACCCAGTACTTC.

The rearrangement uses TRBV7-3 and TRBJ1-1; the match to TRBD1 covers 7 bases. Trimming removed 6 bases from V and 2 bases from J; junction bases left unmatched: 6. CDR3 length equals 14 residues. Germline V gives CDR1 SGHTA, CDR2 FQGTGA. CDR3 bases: TGTGCCAGCAGGTTAGGGGGCGGTAACACTGAAGCTTTCTTT. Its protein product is CASRLGGGNTEAFF.

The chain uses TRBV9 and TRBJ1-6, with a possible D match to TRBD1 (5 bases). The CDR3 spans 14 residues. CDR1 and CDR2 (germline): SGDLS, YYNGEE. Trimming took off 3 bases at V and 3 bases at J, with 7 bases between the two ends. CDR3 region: CASSEGNYNSPLHF. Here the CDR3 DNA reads TGTGCCAGCAGCGAGGGGAACTATAATTCACCCCTCCACTTT.

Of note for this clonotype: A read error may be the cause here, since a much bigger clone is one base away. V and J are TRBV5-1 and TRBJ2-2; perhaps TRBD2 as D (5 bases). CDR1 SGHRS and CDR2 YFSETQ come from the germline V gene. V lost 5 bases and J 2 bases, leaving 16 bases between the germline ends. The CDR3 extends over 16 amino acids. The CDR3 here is CASRNEEGTNTGELFF. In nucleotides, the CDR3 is TGCGCCAGCAGAAACGAAGAGGGAACAAACACCGGGGAGCTGTTTTTT.

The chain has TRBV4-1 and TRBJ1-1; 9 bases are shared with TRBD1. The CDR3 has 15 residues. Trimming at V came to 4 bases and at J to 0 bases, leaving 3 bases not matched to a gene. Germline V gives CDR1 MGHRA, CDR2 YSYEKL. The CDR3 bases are TGCGCCAGCAGCCGGGGACAGGGAATGAACACTGAAGCTTTCTTT. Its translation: CASSRGQGMNTEAFF.

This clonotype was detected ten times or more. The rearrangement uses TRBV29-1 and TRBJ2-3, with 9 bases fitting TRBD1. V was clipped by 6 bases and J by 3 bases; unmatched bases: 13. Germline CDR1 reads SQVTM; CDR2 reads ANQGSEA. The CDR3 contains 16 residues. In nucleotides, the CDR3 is TGCAGCGTCCAGGGGGGAACAGGGGGCAAGACAGATACGCAGTATTTT. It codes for CSVQGGTGGKTDTQYF.

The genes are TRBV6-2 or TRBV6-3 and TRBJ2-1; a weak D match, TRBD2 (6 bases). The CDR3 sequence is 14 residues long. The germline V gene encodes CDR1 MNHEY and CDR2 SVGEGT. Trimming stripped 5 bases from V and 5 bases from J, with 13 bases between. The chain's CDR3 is CASSPGGVDNEQFF. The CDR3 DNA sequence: TGTGCCAGCAGTCCCGGAGGGGTCGACAATGAGCAGTTCTTC.

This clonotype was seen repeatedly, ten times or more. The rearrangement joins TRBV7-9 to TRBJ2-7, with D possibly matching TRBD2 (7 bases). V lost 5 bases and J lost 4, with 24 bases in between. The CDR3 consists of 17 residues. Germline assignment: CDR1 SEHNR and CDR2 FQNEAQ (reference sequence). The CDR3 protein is CASSLTGGPQYGYEQYF. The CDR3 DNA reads TGTGCCAGCAGCCTAACGGGGGGCCCCCAATACGGTTACGAGCAGTACTTC.

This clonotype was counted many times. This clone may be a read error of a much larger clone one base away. The CDR3, as DNA: TGTGCCAGCAGCCTCGCATTAGCGGGGCAAGAGACCCAGTACTTC. The encoded protein is CASSLALAGQETQYF. The chain employs TRBV7-9 and TRBJ2-5; 8 nucleotides line up with TRBD2. The CDR3 has 15 amino acids. V shed 5 bases, J shed 2 bases, and the junction held 7 bases outside the gene matches. Per the germline V gene, CDR1 is SEHNR and CDR2 is FQNEAQ (reference sequence).

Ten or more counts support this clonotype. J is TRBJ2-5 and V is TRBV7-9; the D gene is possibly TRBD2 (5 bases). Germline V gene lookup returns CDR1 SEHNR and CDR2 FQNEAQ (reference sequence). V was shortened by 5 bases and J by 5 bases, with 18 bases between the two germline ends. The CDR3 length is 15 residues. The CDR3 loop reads CASSTRFERGETQYF. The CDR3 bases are TGTGCCAGCAGCACCAGATTTGAGAGAGGGGAGACCCAGTACTTC.

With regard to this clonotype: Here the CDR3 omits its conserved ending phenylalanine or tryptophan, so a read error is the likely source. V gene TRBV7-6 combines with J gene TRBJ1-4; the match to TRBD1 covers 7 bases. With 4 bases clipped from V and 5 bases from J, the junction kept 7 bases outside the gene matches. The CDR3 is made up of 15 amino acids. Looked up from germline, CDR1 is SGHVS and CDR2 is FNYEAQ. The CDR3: CASSSGGSGNEKLFL. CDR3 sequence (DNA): TGTGCCAGCAGCTCAGGGGGGTCTGGAAATGAAAAACTGTTTCTT.

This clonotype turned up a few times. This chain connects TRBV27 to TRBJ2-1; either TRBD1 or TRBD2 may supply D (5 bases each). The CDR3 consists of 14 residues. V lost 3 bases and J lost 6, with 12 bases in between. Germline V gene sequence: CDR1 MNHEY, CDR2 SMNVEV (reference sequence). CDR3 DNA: TGTGCCAGCAGTTTTCGGTCAGGGACCAATGAGCAGTTCTTC. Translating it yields CASSFRSGTNEQFF.

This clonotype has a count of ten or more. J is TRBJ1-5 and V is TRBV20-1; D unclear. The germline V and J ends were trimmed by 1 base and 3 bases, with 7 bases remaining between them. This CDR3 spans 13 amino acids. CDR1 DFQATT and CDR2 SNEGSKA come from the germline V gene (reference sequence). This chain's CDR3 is CSARGDPNQPQHF. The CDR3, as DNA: TGCAGTGCTAGAGGCGACCCCAATCAGCCCCAGCATTTT.

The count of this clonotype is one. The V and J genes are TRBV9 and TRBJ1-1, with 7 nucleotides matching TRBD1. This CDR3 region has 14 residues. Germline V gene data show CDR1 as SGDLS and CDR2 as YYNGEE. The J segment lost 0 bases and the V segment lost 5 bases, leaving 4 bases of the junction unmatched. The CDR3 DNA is TGTGCCAGCAGTGCGGGACAGATGAACACTGAAGCTTTCTTT. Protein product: CASSAGQMNTEAFF.

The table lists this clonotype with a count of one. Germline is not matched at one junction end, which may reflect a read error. The CDR3 DNA reads TGCAGTGCTAGAGAGGACGGGGGAACCCAGGACTTC. The encoded protein is CSAREDGGTQDF. The chain is built from TRBV20-1 and TRBJ2-5; D possibly corresponds to TRBD2 (6 bases). Germline V CDR1 and CDR2: DFQATT, SNEGSKA (reference sequence). The CDR3 loop spans 12 amino acids.